The clone carrying this TCR beta chain was seen once. Trimming took off 3 bases at V and 4 bases at J, with 12 bases between the two ends. Germline V lookup: CDR1 LGHDT, CDR2 YNNKEL (reference sequence). The CDR3 covers 14 residues. The source of the sample is a study of blood T cell repertoires in COVID-19. Measured with immunoSEQ multiplex PCR; TCRdb has only the in-frame clones, and not every one. The table records about 200,000 clones, 70% to 90% of them present only once. The sequence was collected from a woman of 80 years or more with acute or convalescent COVID-19. The sequenced material came from peripheral blood. V is TRBV3-1 (or the pseudogene TRBV3-2) and J is TRBJ1-2; D ambiguous. CDR3 amino acids: CASSQSRNFYGYTF. The CDR3, as DNA: TGTGCCAGCAGCCAGTCTAGAAACTTCTATGGCTACACCTTC.